One and the same sample provided the 10 T cell receptor beta chains below, sequenced in a study of molecular identifiers for immune sequencing clone quantification. One entry per CDR3 protein results from TCRdb running MiXCR on the PCR reads. The data show 300,000 to 350,000 distinct CDR3 sequences, roughly 23% seen once. Sequenced material: naive CD8+ T cells from blood, with Jurkat cell RNA spiked in. Subset described: FACS-sorted CD8+CD4-CCR7+CD45RA+ naive T cells. Every receptor here comes from a human donor in good health. Some libraries in this study had Jurkat cell RNA spiked in.

This clonotype showed up many times. The CDR3 loop is CASSQDSWGQNYGYTF. CDR3 in DNA: TGCGCCAGCAGCCAAGATAGTTGGGGACAGAACTATGGCTACACCTTC. The chain has TRBV4-1 and TRBJ1-2; 7 bases match TRBD1. CDR1 is MGHRA, CDR2 YSYEKL, per germline. This CDR3 spans 16 amino acids. V gave up 0 bases and J gave up 2 bases; unmatched junction bases: 6.

This clonotype has a count of ten or more. The genes are TRBV6-6 and TRBJ2-3; 8 bases are shared with TRBD2. Trimming took 2 bases from V and 3 from J; bases not matched to a gene: 7. Germline CDR1 is MNHNY and CDR2 is SVGAGI (reference sequence). This CDR3 is built from 16 residues. For the CDR3, the DNA is TGTGCCAGCAGTTACACCGGGACTAGTTATACAGATACGCAGTATTTT. It specifies CASSYTGTSYTDTQYF.

This clonotype occurred many times. The chain couples TRBV12-3 or TRBV12-4 to TRBJ2-7; 8 bases are a match to TRBD2. The trim removed 5 bases at V and 2 bases at J, leaving 5 bases unmatched. The CDR3 sequence is 14 residues long. The CDR3 here is CASSTGGITYEQYF. DNA of the CDR3: TGTGCCAGCAGTACGGGGGGGATCACCTACGAGCAGTACTTC.

This clonotype was observed at least ten times. The chain recombines TRBV15 with TRBJ2-2, with TRBD2 matching over 12 bases. The CDR3 is 16 amino acids. Germline CDR1 reads LNHNV; CDR2 reads YYDKDF (reference sequence). With V trimmed by 2 bases and J by 7 bases, 5 bases remained unmatched. The CDR3 bases are TGTGCCACCAGCAGATCGACTAGCGGGAGAGGCGGGGAGCTGTTTTTT. Its protein is CATSRSTSGRGGELFF.

The chain combines TRBV28 with TRBJ1-4; weak D call: TRBD1 (6 bases). This CDR3 has 14 amino acids. In germline, CDR1 is MDHEN, CDR2 SYDVKM. Trimming stripped 3 bases from V and 7 bases from J, with 12 bases between. CDR3 sequence (DNA): TGTGCCAGCAGTTTTATGGGGGCTGGTGAAAAACTGTTTTTT. Its protein product is CASSFMGAGEKLFF.

This clonotype was detected many times. The gene calls are TRBV2 and TRBJ1-4; 10 bases map to TRBD1. CDR3 length: 13 residues. The trim removed 10 bases at V and 7 bases at J, leaving 6 bases unmatched. Germline loops: CDR1 SNHLY, CDR2 FYNNEI. The CDR3 sequence is CATLTGGSEKLFF. The CDR3 bases are TGTGCCACCCTGACAGGGGGCTCTGAAAAACTGTTTTTT.

This clonotype was detected many times. The chain carries TRBV7-9 and TRBJ2-3, with D hard to call. The CDR3 contains 15 residues. Germline loops: CDR1 SEHNR, CDR2 FQNEAQ (reference sequence). With 4 bases removed from V and 2 bases from J, the gap between germline ends came to 13 bases. CDR3 DNA sequence: TGTGCCAGCAGCTCCCCCCCTGGCCCCACAGATACGCAGTATTTT. Translated: CASSSPPGPTDTQYF.

As to this clonotype: One base away lies a much larger clone, so this may be a sequencing read error. The chain links TRBV4-3 to TRBJ2-3; weak D call: TRBD2 (5 bases). The germline CDR1 and CDR2 sequences are LGHNA and YSLEER. The CDR3 is made up of 13 amino acids. V lost 8 bases and J lost 4, with 13 bases in between. CDR3 sequence reads: CASGRWTADTQYF. The DNA of the CDR3 is TGCGCCAGCGGCCGCTGGACTGCAGATACGCAGTATTTT.

This clonotype was seen many times. The rearrangement links TRBV6-2 or TRBV6-3 to TRBJ2-1; D gene unclear. CDR1 is MNHEY, CDR2 SVGEGT, per germline. The CDR3 is 13 residues long. Trimming took 5 bases from V and 10 from J, leaving 15 bases between them. CDR3 nucleotide sequence: TGTGCCAGCAGTCCCACGGACGGCCGGGAGCAGTTCTTC. Translating it yields CASSPTDGREQFF.

This clonotype is a singleton in its sample. A much larger clone is a single base away; this may be a read error. The rearrangement uses TRBV27 and TRBJ2-3, with TRBD1 as a possible D gene (5 bases). The CDR3 covers 16 residues. Germline assignment: CDR1 MNHEY and CDR2 SMNVEV (reference sequence). This chain's CDR3 is CVSSLLGRASTDTQYF. DNA of the CDR3: TGTGTCAGCAGTTTGCTGGGCAGGGCTAGCACAGATACGCAGTATTTT.